These T cell receptor beta chains were read from a single sample in a study of T cell responses to AZD1222 COVID-19 vaccine. Data came from immunoSEQ multiplex PCR; TCRdb stores just in-frame clones and leaves some out. The top ten clones hold approximately 0.52% of a sample with 200,000 to 300,000 clones, more than 80% of them seen once. The sample in question was peripheral blood, obtained on day 0 of AZD1222 vaccination. The source is an adult in good health. Both conserved end residues are part of each CDR3. The D gene is left open where the match is weak. Only part of the rows carry a size: once, few, many, or a class if the clone is expanded.

J gene | clone size | D gene | V gene | CDR3 DNA | CDR3 protein
TRBJ1-1 | - | TRBD1 | TRBV27 | TGTGCCAGCAGTTGGGACAGGAGGTACACTGAAGCTTTCTTT | CASSWDRRYTEAFF
TRBJ1-2 | once | - | TRBV4-3 | TGCGCCAGCAGCCAGGGCCGCCCTTCTAACTATGGCTACACCTTC | CASSQGRPSNYGYTF
TRBJ1-1 | - | - | TRBV13 | TGTGCCAGCAGCTTATTGCAAACTGAAGCTTTCTTT | CASSLLQTEAFF
TRBJ2-7 | - | - | TRBV27 | TGTGCCAGCAGTTTATCGATACCTAGCACCTACGAGCAGTACTTC | CASSLSIPSTYEQYF
TRBJ1-5 | - | TRBD1 | TRBV19 | TGTGCCAGTAGCAACCCGGGACAGGGGGCCGAACAGCCCCAGCATTTT | CASSNPGQGAEQPQHF
TRBJ2-6 | - | - | TRBV6-9 | TGTGCCAGCAGACTACAGGGAAGGGGCTCTGGGGCCAACGTCCTGACTTTC | CASRLQGRGSGANVLTF
TRBJ2-3 | - | - | TRBV7-3 | TGTGCCAGCAGCCTAGGGACACGGAACACAGATACGCAGTATTTT | CASSLGTRNTDTQYF
TRBJ2-7 | - | TRBD2 | TRBV27 | TGTGCCAGCAGGCTAGCGGGAGCCCCCTACGAGCAGTACTTC | CASRLAGAPYEQYF
TRBJ2-7 | few | - | TRBV5-6 | TGTGCCAGCAGCTTGTTGGGCAGGGGCGACGAGCAGTACTTC | CASSLLGRGDEQYF
TRBJ2-7 | - | - | TRBV4-1 | TGCGCCAGCAGTCCAACCCCGGAAAATCCCTACGAGCAGTACTTC | CASSPTPENPYEQYF
TRBJ1-3 | once | - | TRBV5-6 | TGTGCCAGCAGCCGGGGGCCATTAAGAGCGGTTTCTGGAAACACCATATATTTT | CASSRGPLRAVSGNTIYF
TRBJ2-3 | - | TRBD2 | TRBV6-2/TRBV6-3 | TGTGCCAGCAGTGCCTCCGGAGGACTAGCGGCAGATACGCAGTATTTT | CASSASGGLAADTQYF
TRBJ2-7 | - | - | TRBV9 | TGTGCCAGCAGCGTAGGTGGCGAAAGGGAGCAGTACTTC | CASSVGGEREQYF
TRBJ1-1 | - | TRBD1 | TRBV7-8 | TGTGCCAGCAGCTCCGGGCGGACAGGGGAGACTGAAGCTTTCTTT | CASSSGRTGETEAFF
TRBJ2-5 | once | TRBD2 | TRBV5-1 | TGCGCCAGCAGCTTGCGGGGGACAGCGGGAGGAGAGACCCAGTACTTC | CASSLRGTAGGETQYF
TRBJ1-2 | once | - | TRBV9 | TGTGCCAGCAGCCAAAGTAGTCTTCGGGATGGCTACACCTTC | CASSQSSLRDGYTF
TRBJ2-5 | - | - | TRBV9 | TGTGCCAGCAGCGCTCGGGACGGGGCAAAGTACTTC | CASSARDGAKYF
TRBJ2-4 | - | TRBD1 | TRBV3-1/TRBV3-2 | TGTGCCAGCAGCCAATCAGCACAGGGGTTAAACATTCAGTACTTC | CASSQSAQGLNIQYF
TRBJ2-1 | - | TRBD2 | TRBV6-5 | TGTGCCAGCAATAGACTAGCGGGAGAGTATGAGCAGTTCTTC | CASNRLAGEYEQFF
TRBJ2-7 | - | - | TRBV6-6 | TGTGCCAGCCTTCCCCAGGCTACATGGGTACAATACGAGCAGTACTTC | CASLPQATWVQYEQYF
TRBJ2-7 | - | - | TRBV27 | TGTGCCAGCAGTTTAAGGTGGACCGGCTCCTACGAGCAGTACTTC | CASSLRWTGSYEQYF
TRBJ1-3 | - | - | TRBV13 | TGTGCCAGCAGCCACCGGACAGAAAGAAACACCATATATTTT | CASSHRTERNTIYF
TRBJ1-1 | - | TRBD1 | TRBV12-3/TRBV12-4 | TGTGCCAGCCGGGACAGCCTAAACACTGAAGCTTTCTTT | CASRDSLNTEAFF
TRBJ2-1 | - | TRBD2 | TRBV5-4 | TGTGCCAGCACAACGGGCGGACTAGCGGGGGGGAGCTCCTACAATGAGCAGTTCTTC | CASTTGGLAGGSSYNEQFF
TRBJ1-2 | - | - | TRBV6-2/TRBV6-3 | TGTGCCAGCAGCACAGGGATGGGGAACTATGGCTACACCTTC | CASSTGMGNYGYTF
TRBJ2-2 | - | TRBD2 | TRBV7-3 | TGTGCCAGCAGCCTCAGCGGGAGCACCGGGGAGCTGTTTTTT | CASSLSGSTGELFF
TRBJ1-1 | - | TRBD1 | TRBV18 | TGTGCCAGCGCCGGGACAGGGGGCCCCTCAGCTTTCTTT | CASAGTGGPSAFF
TRBJ2-7 | - | - | TRBV18 | TGTGCCAGCTCACCCCGCGACCCCTACGAGCAGTACTTC | CASSPRDPYEQYF
TRBJ1-2 | - | - | TRBV7-8 | TGTGCCAGCAGCGCCGGGGTCGGCTACACCTTC | CASSAGVGYTF
TRBJ2-1 | - | TRBD2 | TRBV9 | TGTGCCAGCAGCGTAGGTAATAGCGGGGGGCCTGAGCAGTTCTTC | CASSVGNSGGPEQFF
TRBJ1-4 | - | - | TRBV28 | TGTGCCAGCAGTTTCTATCGAGGATCAACTAATGAAAAACTGTTTTTT | CASSFYRGSTNEKLFF
TRBJ1-3 | - | TRBD1 | TRBV10-2 | TGCGCCAGCAGTGAGCCCAGGGGGCTAGGAAACACCATATATTTT | CASSEPRGLGNTIYF
TRBJ2-7 | - | TRBD2 | TRBV27 | TGTGCCAGCATAAGGACTAGCGGGAGCGGCAGCTCCTACGAGCAGTACTTC | CASIRTSGSGSSYEQYF
TRBJ1-2 | - | - | TRBV28 | TGTGCCAGCAGCCCGCGCGCCTATGGCTACACCTTC | CASSPRAYGYTF
TRBJ1-5 | - | - | TRBV6-5 | TGTGCCAGCAGCCTCCCGCGGGGGAACAATCAGCCCCAGCATTTT | CASSLPRGNNQPQHF
TRBJ1-5 | - | - | TRBV6-5 | TGTGCCAGCAGTTACTCGAGGGGCGATCAGCCCCAGCATTTT | CASSYSRGDQPQHF
TRBJ1-2 | - | TRBD1 | TRBV15 | TGTGCCACCAGCCCTACTTATCGTCCCGGGACAGGGGGAATGGTAGCGGGCTACACCTTC | CATSPTYRPGTGGMVAGYTF
TRBJ1-5 | - | - | TRBV19 | TGTGCCAGCCATCGGACAGTCGGTTCTCAGCCCCAGCATTTT | CASHRTVGSQPQHF
TRBJ2-3 | - | TRBD2 | TRBV3-1/TRBV3-2 | TGTGCCAGCAGCCCTACTAGCGGGTTCACAGATACGCAGTATTTT | CASSPTSGFTDTQYF
TRBJ2-7 | - | TRBD2 | TRBV6-2/TRBV6-3 | TGTGCCAGCAGCCCCCCCGGGACTAGCGGGAGGCAGTACTTC | CASSPPGTSGRQYF
TRBJ2-5 | - | - | TRBV7-2 | TGTGCCAGCAGCCCCGGGACACAGGGGACCCAGTACTTC | CASSPGTQGTQYF
TRBJ2-1 | - | - | TRBV11-2 | TGTGCCAGCAGCTTAGGGGGTACCTACAATGAGCAGTTCTTC | CASSLGGTYNEQFF
TRBJ1-2 | - | - | TRBV6-2/TRBV6-3 | TGTGCCAGCAGTTACCGGACCGGCCCAATGGACTATGGCTACACCTTC | CASSYRTGPMDYGYTF
TRBJ1-1 | - | TRBD1 | TRBV6-5 | TGTGCCAGCACCGGACAGGGAGGGCAAGCTTTCTTT | CASTGQGGQAFF
TRBJ1-1 | - | - | TRBV2 | TGTGCCAGCAGTGAACAGGGGCCGATGAACACTGAAGCTTTCTTT | CASSEQGPMNTEAFF
TRBJ2-3 | - | - | TRBV15 | TGTGCCACCAGCCGTTCAGATACGCAGTATTTT | CATSRSDTQYF
TRBJ2-7 | - | - | TRBV9 | TGTGCCAGCAGCGTAGCCCCAGGAAACTCCTACGAGCAGTACTTC | CASSVAPGNSYEQYF
TRBJ2-7 | - | - | TRBV6-2/TRBV6-3 | TGTGCCAGCAGTTACAGGGGCTACGAGCAGTACTTC | CASSYRGYEQYF
TRBJ2-7 | - | - | TRBV9 | TGTGCCAGCAGCGACGCGGCGGGGACGCATGGCGAGCAGTACTTC | CASSDAAGTHGEQYF
TRBJ1-1 | once | - | TRBV19 | TGTGCCAGTAGTATAGTAAGAAGTGAAGCTTTCTTT | CASSIVRSEAFF
TRBJ2-5 | - | TRBD1 | TRBV6-5 | TGTGCCAGCAGCCCGGGACAGGGGAGTAAACAGACCCAGTACTTC | CASSPGQGSKQTQYF
TRBJ1-2 | - | - | TRBV10-3 | TGTGCCATCAGTGAGTCGGGGGTGGGCTATGGCTACACCTTC | CAISESGVGYGYTF
TRBJ1-1 | - | - | TRBV4-2 | TGTGCCAGCAGCCAAAATCTATCCCCCGGGGGATACGGGAACACTGAAGCTTTCTTT | CASSQNLSPGGYGNTEAFF
TRBJ1-6 | - | - | TRBV4-3 | TGCGCCAGCAGCCAAGATCTGGGGGCTTTTTGGCCCCAAGATTCACCCCTCCACTTT | CASSQDLGAFWPQDSPLHF
TRBJ1-1 | - | - | TRBV28 | TGTGCCAGCAGGCCAGCGGGGTACACTGAAGCTTTCTTT | CASRPAGYTEAFF
TRBJ2-7 | - | - | TRBV9 | TGTGCCAGCAGCGCCGCTACTCAGGGTTACGAGCAGTACTTC | CASSAATQGYEQYF
TRBJ2-7 | - | - | TRBV9 | TGTGCCAGCAGCGTAGATGGCGGGATGGGGTCTGAGGAGCAGTACTTC | CASSVDGGMGSEEQYF